This T cell receptor beta chain was sequenced for a study of OX40 agonist ivuxolimab in advanced cancers. Study-wide context: A history of anti-PD-1, anti-PD-L1 or anti-CTLA-4 therapy was acceptable, and 30% to 45% had some.

J gave up 2 bases and V 1 base, and 16 bases lay outside the gene matches. CDR3 size: 19 residues. Germline loops: CDR1 LNHDA, CDR2 SQIVND (reference sequence). Profiled with immunoSEQ multiplex PCR; TCRdb holds only in-frame clones, not every one. The sample contains 65,000 to 75,000 clones, about 89% of which appear only once. The receptor was derived from an adult with an advanced solid tumor such as melanoma, head and neck, liver or kidney cancer. V and J are TRBV19 and TRBJ1-1; 7 bases agree with TRBD1. The sequencing here drew on CD4+ or CD8+ T cells sorted from blood, taken in a trial of the OX40 agonist ivuxolimab. Here the CDR3 DNA reads TGTGCCAGTAGTATAGCGGCGAGGGGGCGCGGGTGGTTCAACACTGAAGCTTTCTTT. Translated: CASSIAARGRGWFNTEAFF.